Only one count was recorded for the clone carrying this TCR beta chain. The antigen is not known. This sample was taken from a study of CD8+ T cells in alopecia areata. Overall study: People stayed on tofacitinib for 6 to 18 months, then stopped the drug for 6 months. Study findings and constraints: Patients shared TCRs less clearly than mice did, possibly owing to HLA.

Sorting from PBMCs produced CD4+ and CD8+ T cells. Germline V gives CDR1 SGDLS, CDR2 YYNGEE. This CDR3 has 15 amino acids. The V segment lost 3 bases and the J segment 2 bases; nucleotides outside the gene matches: 6. Sequencing relied on a cDNA template that was reverse transcribed from extracted RNA. The protocol was immunoSEQ multiplex PCR, while the TCRdb copy is restricted to in-frame clones and leaves out a portion. The sample has roughly 150,000 clones; 45% to 60% are singletons. The sequencing used CD8+ T cells sorted from blood, collected at week 0. This chain links TRBV9 with TRBJ2-5; 8 bases match TRBD2. The receptor was isolated from a human donor with alopecia areata. CDR3 sequence reads: CASSETAGVQETQYF. The CDR3 bases are TGTGCCAGCAGCGAGACAGCGGGGGTACAAGAGACCCAGTACTTC.